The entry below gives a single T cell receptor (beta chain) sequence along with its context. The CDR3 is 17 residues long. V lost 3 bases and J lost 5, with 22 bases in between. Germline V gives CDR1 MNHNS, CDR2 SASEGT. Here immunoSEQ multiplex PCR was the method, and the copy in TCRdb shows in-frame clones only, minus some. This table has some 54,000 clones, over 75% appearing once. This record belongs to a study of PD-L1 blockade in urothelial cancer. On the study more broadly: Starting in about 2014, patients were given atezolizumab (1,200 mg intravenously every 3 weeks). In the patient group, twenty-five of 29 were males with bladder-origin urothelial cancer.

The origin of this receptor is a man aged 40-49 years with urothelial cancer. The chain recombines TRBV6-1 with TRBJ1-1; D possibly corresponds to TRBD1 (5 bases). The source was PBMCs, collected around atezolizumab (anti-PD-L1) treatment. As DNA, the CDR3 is TGTGCCAGCAGTGAGCTAACCCTGGGGGGTTTAAGGACTGAAGCTTTCTTT. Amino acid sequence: CASSELTLGGLRTEAFF.